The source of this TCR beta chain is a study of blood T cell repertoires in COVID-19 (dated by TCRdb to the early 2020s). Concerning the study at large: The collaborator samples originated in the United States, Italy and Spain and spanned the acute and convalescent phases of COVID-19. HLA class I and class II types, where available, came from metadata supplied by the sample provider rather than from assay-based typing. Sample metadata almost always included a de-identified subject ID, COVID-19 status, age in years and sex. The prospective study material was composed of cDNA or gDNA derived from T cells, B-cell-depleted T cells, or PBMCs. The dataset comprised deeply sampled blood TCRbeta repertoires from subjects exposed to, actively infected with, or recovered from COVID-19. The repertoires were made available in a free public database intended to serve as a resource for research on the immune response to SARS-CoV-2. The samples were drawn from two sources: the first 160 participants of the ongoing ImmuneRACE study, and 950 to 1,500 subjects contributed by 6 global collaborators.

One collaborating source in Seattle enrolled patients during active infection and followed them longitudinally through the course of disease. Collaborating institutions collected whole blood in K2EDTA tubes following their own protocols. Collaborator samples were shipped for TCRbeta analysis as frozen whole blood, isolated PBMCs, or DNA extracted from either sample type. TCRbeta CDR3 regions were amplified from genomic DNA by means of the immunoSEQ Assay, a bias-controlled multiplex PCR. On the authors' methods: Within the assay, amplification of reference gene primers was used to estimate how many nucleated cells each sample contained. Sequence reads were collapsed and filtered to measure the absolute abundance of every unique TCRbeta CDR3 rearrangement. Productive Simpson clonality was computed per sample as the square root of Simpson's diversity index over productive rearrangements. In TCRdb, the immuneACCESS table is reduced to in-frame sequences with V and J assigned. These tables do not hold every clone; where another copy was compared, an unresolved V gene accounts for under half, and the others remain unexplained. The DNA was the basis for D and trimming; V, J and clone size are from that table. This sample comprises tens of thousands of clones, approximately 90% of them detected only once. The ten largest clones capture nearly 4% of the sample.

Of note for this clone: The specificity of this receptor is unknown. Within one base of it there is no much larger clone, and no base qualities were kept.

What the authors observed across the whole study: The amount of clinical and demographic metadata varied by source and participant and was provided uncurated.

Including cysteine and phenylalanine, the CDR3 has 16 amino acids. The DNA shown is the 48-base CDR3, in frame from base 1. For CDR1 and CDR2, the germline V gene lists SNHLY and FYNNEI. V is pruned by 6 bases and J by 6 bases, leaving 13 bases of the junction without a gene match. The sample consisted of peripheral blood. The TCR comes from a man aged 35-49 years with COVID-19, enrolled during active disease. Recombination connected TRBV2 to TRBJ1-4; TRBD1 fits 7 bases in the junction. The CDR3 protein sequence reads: CASRISTGSSDEKLFF. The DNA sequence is TGTGCCAGCAGGATTTCGACAGGGAGTAGTGATGAAAAACTGTTTTTT.